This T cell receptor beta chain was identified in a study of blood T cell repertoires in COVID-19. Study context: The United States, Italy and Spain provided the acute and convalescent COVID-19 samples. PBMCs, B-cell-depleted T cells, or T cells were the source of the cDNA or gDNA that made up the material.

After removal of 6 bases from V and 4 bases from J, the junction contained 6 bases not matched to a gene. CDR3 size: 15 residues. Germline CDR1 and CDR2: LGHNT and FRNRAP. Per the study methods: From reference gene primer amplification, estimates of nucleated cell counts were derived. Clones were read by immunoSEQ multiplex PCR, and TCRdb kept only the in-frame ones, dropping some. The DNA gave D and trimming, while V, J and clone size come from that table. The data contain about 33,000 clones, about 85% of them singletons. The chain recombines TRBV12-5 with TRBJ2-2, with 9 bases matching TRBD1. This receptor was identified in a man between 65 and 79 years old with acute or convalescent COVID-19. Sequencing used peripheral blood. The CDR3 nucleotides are TGTGCTAGTGGCGAACAGGGGGCCCTCACCGGGGAGCTGTTTTTT. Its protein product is CASGEQGALTGELFF.